A selection of T cell receptor beta chains follows, all from one sample in a study of T-cell memory formation after mild COVID-19. Using its own MiXCR run on the 5' RACE reads, TCRdb lists one record per CDR3 protein. The repertoire holds fewer than 350,000 distinct CDR3 sequences, with under 8.5% as singletons. Sequenced: PBMCs or a T cell subset sorted from them (not recorded which). The receptor set was obtained from a man in his late teens or twenties who had mild COVID-19 (a few samples of this study predate the infection). Cell type and time point are not known. The CDR3 runs from the conserved cysteine through the conserved F or W. A D gene is named only where the DNA matches it firmly. Some rows mark clone size as missing; the rest say once, few, many or name a class of expanded clone.

V,D,size,J,DNA,CDR3
TRBV7-9,.,many,TRBJ2-5,TGTGCCAGCAGCTTGTCAGGGGAAGAGACCCAGTACTTC,CASSLSGEETQYF
TRBV20-1,.,.,TRBJ1-6,TGCAGTGCTTCCGTTAGGACCGAGAATTCACCCCTCCACTTT,CSASVRTENSPLHF
TRBV10-3,.,few,TRBJ1-3,TGTGCCATCAGTGAGACACCTGGAAACACCATATATTTT,CAISETPGNTIYF
TRBV7-2,.,few,TRBJ1-1,TGTGCCAGCAGCTTAGCCCGGGGGGGAGGCGCTGAAGCTTTCTTT,CASSLARGGGAEAFF
TRBV7-9,.,few,TRBJ1-1,TGTGCCAGCAGCCCGGGAAGGGGGATGAACACTGAAGCTTTCTTT,CASSPGRGMNTEAFF
TRBV10-2,.,many,TRBJ2-3,TGCGCCAGCACTTTCGGGGGCGGAGATACGCAGTATTTT,CASTFGGGDTQYF
TRBV7-2,TRBD2,many,TRBJ2-2,TGTGCCAGCAGCTTAATGCTAGCGGGGGCGACGAACACCGGGGAGCTGTTTTTT,CASSLMLAGATNTGELFF
TRBV20-1,.,.,TRBJ2-1,TGCAGTGCGCCGCTGGCGACCTACAATGAGCAGTTCTTC,CSAPLATYNEQFF
TRBV28,.,few,TRBJ1-6,TGTGCCAGCAGTTTCCCCTGGGAGGGTGGGTCACCCCTCCACTTT,CASSFPWEGGSPLHF
TRBV6-5,TRBD2,.,TRBJ2-5,TGTGCCAGCAGCCTGGGGAGGGCCCAGTACTTC,CASSLGRAQYF
TRBV4-2,.,.,TRBJ1-3,TGTGCCAGCAGCCAAAGCCTCAGCTCTGGAAACACCATATATTTT,CASSQSLSSGNTIYF
TRBV5-1,.,many,TRBJ1-4,TGCGCCAGCAGTCTATTCGGAACGACAACTAATGAAAAACTGTTTTTT,CASSLFGTTTNEKLFF
TRBV19,.,.,TRBJ1-2,TGTGCCAGTAGGGCAGGGACCCTCTATGGCTACACCTTC,CASRAGTLYGYTF
TRBV12-3/TRBV12-4,.,.,TRBJ2-1,TGTGCCTCCCGCCCAGCGGGCGGGAATGAGCAGTTCTTC,CASRPAGGNEQFF
TRBV12-3/TRBV12-4,.,.,TRBJ1-6,TGTGCCATCTCTCCCCCAGGGGTTTTGGCCCTCCACTTT,CAISPPGVLALHF
TRBV11-3,TRBD2,.,TRBJ2-5,TGTGCCAGCAGTTCGGGGGGGGCACAAGAGACCCAGTACTTC,CASSSGGAQETQYF
TRBV5-6,.,many,TRBJ2-3,TGTGCCAGCAGCTTAAATGGGGACGGCGAAGATACGCAGTATTTT,CASSLNGDGEDTQYF
TRBV30,TRBD1,.,TRBJ2-2,TGTGCCTGGAGTAGGGGGCTGGTGGCGAACACCGGGGAGCTGTTTTTT,CAWSRGLVANTGELFF
TRBV7-9,TRBD1,.,TRBJ2-1,TGTGCCAGCAGCCAGAGGCAGGGGGTGGAAAATGAGCAGTTCTTC,CASSQRQGVENEQFF
TRBV5-1,TRBD2,few,TRBJ2-3,TGCGCCAGCAGTCGTGGGACTAGCGGCGACCCTGATACGCAGTATTTT,CASSRGTSGDPDTQYF
TRBV28,.,few,TRBJ2-7,TGTGCCAGCAGTTTCACGATGGAGGGGTTGAACTACGAGCAGTACTTC,CASSFTMEGLNYEQYF
TRBV15,.,few,TRBJ1-5,TGTGCCACCAGCGGGTATAGCAATCAGCCCCAGCATTTT,CATSGYSNQPQHF
TRBV19,TRBD1,.,TRBJ1-2,TGTGCCAGTAGTCGCGGACAGGGTGATGGCTACACCTTC,CASSRGQGDGYTF
TRBV4-3,TRBD2,many,TRBJ2-3,TGCGCCAGCAGCCAAGATACTACGCGGGGGGCAGATACGCAGTATTTT,CASSQDTTRGADTQYF
TRBV4-3,TRBD1,.,TRBJ2-3,TGCGCCAGCAGCCAAGGGGACAGGGATCTAGATACGCAGTATTTT,CASSQGDRDLDTQYF
TRBV20-1,.,.,TRBJ2-7,TGCAGTGCTAGCGTAGCCTACGAGCAGTACTTC,CSASVAYEQYF
TRBV10-3,TRBD1,few,TRBJ1-5,TGTGCCATCAGTGAGTCAAGGACAGGGGGCGGTCAGCCCCAGCATTTT,CAISESRTGGGQPQHF